The 17 T cell receptor beta chains in this list originate from one sample, sequenced in a study of cytomegalovirus exposure and HLA in healthy donors. Sequencing was performed with immunoSEQ multiplex PCR; in TCRdb, only in-frame clones are kept and a portion is missing. The profile shows approximately 230,000 clones, roughly 87% of them singletons. The sample was PBMCs. Receptors were obtained from a man aged 18 to 30 in good health and CMV-seropositive.

The gene calls are TRBV4-3 and TRBJ2-7; unclear D gene. This CDR3 comprises 15 residues. Germline CDR1 LGHNA, CDR2 YSLEER. The V gene lost 0 bases and the J gene lost 0 bases, with 9 bases spanning the gap. The CDR3 sequence: CASSQDLASSYEQYF. DNA for the CDR3: TGCGCCAGCAGCCAAGATCTGGCCAGCTCCTACGAGCAGTACTTC.

Note on this clone: This sample includes further DNA sequences coding for the same CDR3. This chain links TRBV6-1 with TRBJ1-2; 7 bases align to TRBD1. CDR1 and CDR2 (germline): MNHNS, SASEGT. The CDR3 is 13 residues long. With 1 base clipped from V and 5 bases from J, the junction kept 1 base outside the gene matches. The CDR3 DNA is TGTGCCAGCAGTGAAGGACAGGGTTATGGCTACACCTTC. Amino acid sequence: CASSEGQGYGYTF.

This clone was found a few times. V usage is TRBV14 and J usage is TRBJ2-3, with 8 bases identical to TRBD1. The CDR3 length is 13 residues. Losses at the gene ends were 4 bases for V and 6 bases for J; bases not matched to a gene: 3. Germline V gene lookup returns CDR1 SGHDN and CDR2 FVKESK. CDR3 sequence reads: CASSPWTGDTQYF. CDR3 DNA: TGTGCCAGCAGCCCCTGGACAGGGGATACGCAGTATTTT.

This clone has a single count. The chain links TRBV27 to TRBJ2-7; TRBD1 aligns across 10 bases. CDR3 length: 14 amino acids. With 6 bases clipped from V and 2 bases from J, the junction kept 4 bases outside the gene matches. Germline V gene lookup returns CDR1 MNHEY and CDR2 SMNVEV (reference sequence). The CDR3 protein is CASSHGQGAYEQYF. The CDR3 DNA reads as TGTGCCAGCAGCCACGGACAGGGGGCCTACGAGCAGTACTTC.

This chain links TRBV29-1 with TRBJ2-1, with unresolved D. Germline lookup yields CDR1 SQVTM and CDR2 ANQGSEA. The V end lost 4 bases, the J end lost 2 bases, and 6 bases lay between the germline ends. The CDR3 contains 12 residues. The CDR3: CSVGLAYNEQFF. The CDR3 bases are TGCAGCGTTGGACTGGCCTACAATGAGCAGTTCTTC.

A note on this clone: Compared with germline, one end of the junction differs, possibly owing to a read error. This chain links TRBV13 with TRBJ2-6; TRBD2 might be the D (7 bases). The CDR3 covers 16 residues. Germline-derived CDR1 and CDR2 are PRHDT and FYEKMQ (reference sequence). In nucleotides, the CDR3 is TGTGCCAGCGGCTTCCGAGGGGGGGCCGGGGCCAACGTCCTGACTTTC. Protein sequence: CASGFRGGAGANVLTF.

This chain links TRBV6-1 with TRBJ2-7; no reliable D call. The CDR3 loop spans 11 amino acids. The germline CDR1 and CDR2 sequences are MNHNS and SASEGT. V lost 5 bases to trimming and J lost 4 bases, with 6 bases between them. CDR3 amino acids: CASSIKYEQYF. CDR3 bases: TGTGCCAGCAGTATTAAGTACGAGCAGTACTTC.

The chain couples TRBV18 to TRBJ1-5; 10 bases align to TRBD1. Germline V gene data show CDR1 as KGHSH and CDR2 as LQKENI. V was clipped by 5 bases and J by 2 bases; unmatched bases: 0. The CDR3 extends over 14 amino acids. CDR3 region: CASSGTGGNQPQHF. The CDR3 DNA reads TGTGCCAGCTCAGGGACAGGGGGCAATCAGCCCCAGCATTTT.

The genes are TRBV25-1 and TRBJ1-2; the match to TRBD1 covers 9 bases. This CDR3 is 13 amino acids long. Germline V lookup: CDR1 MGHDK, CDR2 SYGVNS. The V and J ends lost 4 bases and 4 bases, in that order; junction bases with no gene match: 1. CDR3 sequence: CASSADRGYGYTF. CDR3 DNA: TGTGCCAGCAGTGCGGACAGGGGCTATGGCTACACCTTC.

This chain links TRBV6-1 with TRBJ1-5; D not resolved. Trimming pared 2 bases from V and 8 bases from J, leaving 10 bases between. In germline, CDR1 is MNHNS, CDR2 SASEGT. This CDR3 is built from 13 residues. The DNA for the CDR3 is TGTGCCAGCAGTGAAACGCCAGTGAAGCCCCAGCATTTT. This translates into CASSETPVKPQHF.

The chain links TRBV5-1 to TRBJ2-7; unclear D gene. CDR1 is SGHRS and CDR2 is YFSETQ in the germline V gene. CDR3 length: 14 residues. Trimming cost V 1 base and J 6 bases, with 14 bases left between them. In nucleotides, the CDR3 is TGCGCCAGCAGCTTGAACCCCCCCGCGGCCGAGCAGTACTTC. Encoded protein: CASSLNPPAAEQYF.

The chain recombines TRBV15 with TRBJ2-3; D is unresolved. Trimming removed 0 bases at V and 3 bases at J, with 13 bases between. Germline V CDR1 and CDR2: LNHNV, YYDKDF (reference sequence). The CDR3 covers 16 residues. The CDR3 reads CATSREDPRVTDTQYF. CDR3 nucleotides: TGTGCCACCAGCAGAGAGGACCCAAGAGTAACAGATACGCAGTATTTT. Full variable domain (outside the CDR3, taken from reference TRBV15 and TRBJ2-3): DAMVIQNPRYQVTQFGKPVTLSCSQTLNHNVMYWYQQKSSQAPKLLFHYYDKDFNNEADTPDNFQSRRPNTSFCFLDIRSPGLGDTAMYLCATSREDPRVTDTQYFGPGTRLTVL.

This chain joins TRBV28 and TRBJ1-1; D is possibly TRBD1 (6 bases). With 2 bases removed from V and 1 base from J, the gap between germline ends came to 23 bases. CDR3 size: 19 residues. The germline V gene encodes CDR1 MDHEN and CDR2 SYDVKM. In DNA, the CDR3 is TGTGCCAGCAGTTTAGACTTACGCTATTCCGGGACAAAGAACACTGAAGCTTTCTTT. It specifies CASSLDLRYSGTKNTEAFF.

The chain carries TRBV6-5 and TRBJ1-1; D gene ambiguous. The germline V gene has CDR1 MNHEY and CDR2 SVGAGI. This CDR3 comprises 13 residues. Trimming removed 2 bases from V and 10 bases from J, with 14 bases in between. In DNA, the CDR3 is TGTGCCAGCAGTTACGGCCGGGATTTGCCAGCTTTCTTT. Protein: CASSYGRDLPAFF.

This clone showed up just once. The J gene is TRBJ2-1, the V gene TRBV9; unclear D gene. Germline V lookup: CDR1 SGDLS, CDR2 YYNGEE. Trimming left V 0 bases short and J 3 bases short, with 10 bases between. The length of the CDR3 is 15 residues. This CDR3 reads CASSVEGYHYNEQFF. The CDR3 DNA follows: TGTGCCAGCAGCGTAGAGGGTTATCACTACAATGAGCAGTTCTTC.

The chain joins TRBV5-1 to TRBJ1-1, with a tentative D call TRBD1 (6 bases). This CDR3 contains 14 residues. Trimming removed 5 bases from V and 2 bases from J, with 13 bases in between. Germline CDR1 and CDR2: SGHRS and YFSETQ. The CDR3 nucleotides are TGCGCCAGCAGAGGGGCAGGGGTCAACACTGAAGCTTTCTTT. It yields the protein CASRGAGVNTEAFF.

The chain joins TRBV27 to TRBJ2-5, with 8 bases that match TRBD2. V trimming: 4 bases; J trimming: 1 base; junction bases outside the gene matches: 5. Germline V lookup: CDR1 MNHEY, CDR2 SMNVEV (reference sequence). The CDR3 is 15 amino acids. CDR3: CASSSILAAQETQYF. CDR3 bases: TGTGCCAGCAGTTCAATACTAGCGGCCCAAGAGACCCAGTACTTC.